The clone carrying this T cell receptor (beta chain) was found a few times. Its antigen is undetermined. The germline CDR1 and CDR2 sequences are DFQATT and SNEGSKA (reference sequence). The CDR3 loop spans 13 amino acids. V trimming: 5 bases; J trimming: 2 bases; junction bases outside the gene matches: 6. This record comes from a study of glioma-infiltrating T cells. Findings and limits, study-wide: Tissue-blood divergence was below expectation in non-neoplastic patients, above in gliomas.

TCR alpha and beta CDR3 regions were amplified from RNA using iRepertoire nested multiplex PCR. For one-step reverse transcription and amplification, 100-400 ng of tissue mRNA or PBMC total RNA was used. TCRdb re-called the multiplex PCR reads with MiXCR, one entry per CDR3 protein. The table lists around 150,000 distinct CDR3 sequences, roughly 43% of them singletons, with around 18% in the top ten. The specimen sequenced was glioma tissue, nonneoplastic brain tissue, or PBMCs (not recorded which). The rearrangement joins TRBV20-1 to TRBJ2-7; 7 bases are shared with TRBD2. The TCR originated in a human donor with low-grade glioma or glioblastoma, undergoing nonglioma brain surgery, or in good health (not recorded which). The CDR3 spells CSAPSGNTYEQYF. DNA of the CDR3: TGCAGTGCTCCCAGCGGGAACACCTACGAGCAGTACTTC.